This T cell receptor (beta chain) was sequenced during a study of T cell changes during pregnancy in multiple sclerosis. Method: immunoSEQ multiplex PCR; TCRdb's copy keeps in-frame clones and lacks some. The table lists roughly 20,000 clones, about nine tenths of them singletons, with around 19% in the top ten. This CDR3 spans 16 amino acids. The germline gives CDR1 SGHRS, CDR2 YFSETQ. V lost 2 bases, J lost 0 bases, and 14 bases lay in between. This chain links TRBV5-1 with TRBJ1-2, with a weak D call TRBD1 (6 bases). The source of this sequence is a female donor in good health, enrolled as a control in a pregnancy study. The sample was CD8+ T cells from peripheral blood mononuclear cells, taken after pregnancy. The CDR3 bases are TGCGCCAGCAGCTTTGTACAGGGACCCGCTAACTATGGCTACACCTTC. Amino acids: CASSFVQGPANYGYTF.